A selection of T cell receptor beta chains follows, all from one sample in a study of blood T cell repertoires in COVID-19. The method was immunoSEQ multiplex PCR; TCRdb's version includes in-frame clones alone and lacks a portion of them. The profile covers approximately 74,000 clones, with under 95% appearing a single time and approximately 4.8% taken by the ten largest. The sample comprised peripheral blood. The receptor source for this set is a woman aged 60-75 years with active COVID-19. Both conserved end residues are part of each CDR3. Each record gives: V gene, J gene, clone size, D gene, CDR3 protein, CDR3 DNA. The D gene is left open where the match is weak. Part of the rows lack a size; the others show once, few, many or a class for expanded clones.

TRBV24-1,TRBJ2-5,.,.,CATSKAGMETQYF,TGTGCCACCAGCAAAGCAGGGATGGAGACCCAGTACTTC
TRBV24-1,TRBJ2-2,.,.,CATSQPSGARGRGELFF,TGTGCCACCAGCCAACCTTCAGGGGCCCGGGGAAGAGGGGAGCTGTTTTTT
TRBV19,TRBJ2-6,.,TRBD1,CASSRDSYSGANVLTF,TGTGCCAGTAGCCGGGACAGTTACTCTGGGGCCAACGTCCTGACTTTC
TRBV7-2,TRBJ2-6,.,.,CASSADNSGANVLTF,TGTGCCAGCAGCGCTGACAACTCTGGGGCCAACGTCCTGACTTTC
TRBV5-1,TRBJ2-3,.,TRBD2,CASSPGLAGATDTQYF,TGCGCCAGCAGTCCGGGACTAGCGGGAGCCACAGATACGCAGTATTTT
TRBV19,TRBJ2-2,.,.,CASSMGVGQGHNTGELFF,TGTGCCAGTAGTATGGGGGTCGGGCAGGGGCATAACACCGGGGAGCTGTTTTTT
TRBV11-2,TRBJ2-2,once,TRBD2,CASSFDLAGSGTGELFF,TGTGCCAGCAGCTTCGATTTAGCGGGGAGTGGCACCGGGGAGCTGTTTTTT
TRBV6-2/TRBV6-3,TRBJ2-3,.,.,CASSYSRVADTQYF,TGTGCCAGCAGTTACTCACGGGTGGCAGATACGCAGTATTTT
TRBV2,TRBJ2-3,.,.,CASRLGGDTQYF,TGTGCCAGCAGGTTGGGGGGAGATACGCAGTATTTT
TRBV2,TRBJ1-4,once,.,CASSEVPATNEKLFF,TGTGCCAGCAGTGAAGTCCCTGCAACTAATGAAAAACTGTTTTTT
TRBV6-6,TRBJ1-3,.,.,CASSYGPTGSGNTIYF,TGTGCCAGCAGTTACGGCCCCACAGGCTCTGGAAACACCATATATTTT
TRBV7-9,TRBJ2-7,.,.,CASSNGISYEQYF,TGTGCCAGCAGCAACGGTATTTCCTACGAGCAGTACTTC
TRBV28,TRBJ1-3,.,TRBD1,CASTPGGRGNTIYF,TGTGCCAGCACCCCAGGGGGCCGCGGAAACACCATATATTTT
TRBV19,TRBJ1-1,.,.,CASSIDSLSATEAFF,TGTGCCAGTAGTATCGACAGTTTGTCGGCCACTGAAGCTTTCTTT
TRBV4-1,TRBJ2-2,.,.,CASSQVIRVTGELFF,TGCGCCAGCAGCCAAGTAATCAGGGTCACCGGGGAGCTGTTTTTT
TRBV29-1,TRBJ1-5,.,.,CSALTGFGQPQHF,TGCAGCGCTCTGACAGGCTTCGGTCAGCCCCAGCATTTT
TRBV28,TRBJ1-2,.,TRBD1,CASSSTGTGYGYTF,TGTGCCAGCAGTTCCACCGGGACAGGATATGGCTACACCTTC
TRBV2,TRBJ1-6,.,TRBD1,CASQPDRGGSPLHF,TGTGCCAGCCAACCCGACAGGGGGGGTTCACCCCTCCACTTT
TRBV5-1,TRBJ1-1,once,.,CASSTYGDLNTEAFF,TGCGCCAGCAGCACCTACGGAGACTTGAACACTGAAGCTTTCTTT
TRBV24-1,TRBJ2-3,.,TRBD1,CATSDWTGSTDTQYF,TGTGCCACCAGTGATTGGACAGGGAGCACAGATACGCAGTATTTT
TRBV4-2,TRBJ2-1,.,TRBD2,CASSQVGAGGWEREQFF,TGTGCCAGCAGCCAAGTGGGAGCGGGAGGATGGGAGAGGGAGCAGTTCTTC
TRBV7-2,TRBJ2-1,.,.,CASSLVPSGAYNEQFF,TGTGCCAGCAGCTTAGTCCCGAGTGGGGCATACAATGAGCAGTTCTTC
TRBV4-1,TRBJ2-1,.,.,CASSQVGAPEQFF,TGCGCCAGCAGCCAAGTAGGGGCGCCTGAGCAGTTCTTC